This T cell receptor beta chain was captured in a study of T cells in Graves' hyperthyroidism and ophthalmopathy. Regarding the study as a whole: A model of 13 V-J pairs discriminated ophthalmopathy from stable hyperthyroidism. Blood shared most expanded thyroid clonotypes above 0.001.

Exclusion followed for patients with uncontrolled infection, other autoimmune disease, pregnancy or lactation. Orbital computed tomography and thyroid ultrasound, together with serum TRAb and thyroxine and clinical symptoms, were used for diagnoses. The CDR3 totals 15 residues. In germline, CDR1 is LNHNV, CDR2 YYDKDF (reference sequence). The V end lost 3 bases, the J end lost 7 bases, and 15 bases lay between the germline ends. Turning to this clonotype: Its target is not known.

Amplification targeted TCR beta CDR3 regions from RNA transcripts. In the first-round RT-PCR of the TCR CDR3, the HTBI primer set was used. One entry per CDR3 protein, called by TCRdb with MiXCR from the multiplex PCR reads. The data contain fewer than 400,000 distinct CDR3 sequences, around an eighth of them seen just once; the ten biggest clones take up 25% to 30%. The V call is TRBV15, the J call TRBJ2-2; tentative D call: TRBD1 (6 bases). Specimen: blood. The TCR sequence derives from a man aged 50 to 59 with Graves' ophthalmopathy. DNA for the CDR3: TGTGCCACCAGCAGGAAGTCAGGGGTGGGCGGGGAGCTGTTTTTT. Amino acids: CATSRKSGVGGELFF.